Presented here are 11 T cell receptor beta chains from one specimen sequenced in a study of post-analysis software for immune sequencing data. Study results and limitations: The study found TRBV5-6, TRBV5-1 and TRBV20-1 among 4 or 5 TRBV segments more frequent in patients than controls.

The antigens for these receptors are not known. Unique molecular identifiers were carried by the TCR beta cDNA libraries. TCRdb reanalysed the PCR reads using MiXCR and keeps one entry per CDR3 protein. The data contain over 700,000 distinct CDR3 sequences, about 27% of them singletons. The sequenced sample consisted of blood. All receptors come from a girl aged 10 to 17 with multiple sclerosis.

The chain recombines TRBV12-3 or TRBV12-4 with TRBJ2-1, with D tentatively TRBD1 or TRBD2 (5 bases each). Trimming left V 7 bases short and J 7 bases short, with 14 bases between. This CDR3 region has 13 residues. The CDR3 DNA follows: TGTGCCAGCATCCCCGGGACGAGTAATGAGCAGTTCTTC. Protein: CASIPGTSNEQFF.

The chain carries TRBV5-1 and TRBJ2-3; possible D gene TRBD2, 6 bases. With 3 bases removed from V and 6 bases from J, the gap between germline ends came to 14 bases. CDR1 SGHRS and CDR2 YFSETQ come from the germline V gene. The CDR3 consists of 14 residues. The CDR3 sequence is CASSSGVRRDTQYF. The CDR3, as DNA: TGCGCCAGCAGCTCGGGGGTGCGGAGGGATACGCAGTATTTT.

This clonotype was observed many times. The V gene is TRBV4-1, the J gene TRBJ2-5, with 9 bases aligning to TRBD1. There are 15 residues in the CDR3. Germline-derived CDR1 and CDR2 are MGHRA and YSYEKL. V trimming: 1 base; J trimming: 5 bases; junction bases outside the gene matches: 5. The CDR3, as DNA: TGCGCCAGCAGCCAAGGACCGACAGGGGGGGAGACCCAGTACTTC. Its translation is CASSQGPTGGETQYF.

The chain couples TRBV6-2 or TRBV6-3 to TRBJ2-7, with unresolved D. Germline values: CDR1 MNHEY, CDR2 SVGEGT. V was clipped by 2 bases and J by 6 bases, with 20 bases between them. This CDR3 region has 16 residues. This CDR3 is CASSYGPARIWSEQYF. CDR3 nucleotide sequence: TGTGCCAGCAGTTACGGACCCGCCCGGATTTGGTCCGAGCAGTACTTC.

This clonotype has more than one count but fewer than ten. The chain recombines TRBV18 with TRBJ1-1; D not certain. Trimming took 3 bases from V and 1 from J, leaving 9 bases between them. CDR1 and CDR2 from the germline V gene are KGHSH and LQKENI. CDR3 length equals 14 residues. The CDR3 sequence is CASSPLDANTEAFF. The CDR3 DNA is TGTGCCAGCTCACCTTTGGACGCGAACACTGAAGCTTTCTTT.

The chain joins TRBV20-1 to TRBJ1-2, with D unclear. CDR1 is DFQATT, CDR2 SNEGSKA, per germline (reference sequence). The V end lost 5 bases, the J end lost 5 bases, and 9 bases lay between the germline ends. The CDR3 runs 11 residues. Written as DNA, the CDR3 is TGCAGTGCTCTACCGATATATGGCTACACCTTC. Protein product: CSALPIYGYTF.

The chain is built from TRBV24-1 and TRBJ2-7; D is ambiguous. This CDR3 is built from 14 residues. Germline lookup yields CDR1 KGHDR and CDR2 SFDVKD. The ends were cut back, 3 bases at V and 3 bases at J, with 11 bases in the middle. In nucleotides, the CDR3 is TGTGCCACCAGTGATCCCCGGAACAACTACGAGCAGTACTTC. Residues: CATSDPRNNYEQYF.

The V and J genes are TRBV20-1 and TRBJ1-1, with D possibly TRBD1 on 6 matching bases. Germline CDR1 DFQATT, CDR2 SNEGSKA (reference sequence). V lost 1 base and J lost 3, with 27 bases in between. CDR3 length: 19 residues. The CDR3 sequence: CSARVRPNREDEWDTEAFF. The CDR3 DNA is TGCAGTGCTAGAGTCCGACCTAACAGGGAGGATGAATGGGACACTGAAGCTTTCTTT.

J is TRBJ1-5 and V is TRBV24-1; D is undetermined. Trimming left V 4 bases short and J 13 bases short, with 13 bases between. The CDR3 length is 12 residues. Germline-derived CDR1 and CDR2 are KGHDR and SFDVKD. CDR3 DNA: TGTGCCACCAGTGAAGAGGCCACACCACAGCATTTT. This codes for CATSEEATPQHF.

The sample holds a few counts of this clonotype. The V gene is TRBV15, the J gene TRBJ1-5; tentative D call: TRBD1 (5 bases). Germline loops: CDR1 LNHNV, CDR2 YYDKDF (reference sequence). The V end was cut by 8 bases, the J end by 4 bases, with 12 bases between. The CDR3 runs to 13 residues. CDR3 DNA sequence: TGTGCCACCCAAGACAGAGAAAATCAGCCCCAGCATTTT. This translates into CATQDRENQPQHF.

This clonotype was counted between two and nine times. CDR3 in DNA: TGTGCCAGCAGCCGACCTTTGGAGGGGAACACTGAAGCTTTCTTT. Translation gives CASSRPLEGNTEAFF. The chain employs TRBV6-6 and TRBJ1-1; D not certain. There are 15 residues in the CDR3. Trimming removed 6 bases from V and 1 base from J, with 15 bases in between. Germline V gene data show CDR1 as MNHNY and CDR2 as SVGAGI (reference sequence).